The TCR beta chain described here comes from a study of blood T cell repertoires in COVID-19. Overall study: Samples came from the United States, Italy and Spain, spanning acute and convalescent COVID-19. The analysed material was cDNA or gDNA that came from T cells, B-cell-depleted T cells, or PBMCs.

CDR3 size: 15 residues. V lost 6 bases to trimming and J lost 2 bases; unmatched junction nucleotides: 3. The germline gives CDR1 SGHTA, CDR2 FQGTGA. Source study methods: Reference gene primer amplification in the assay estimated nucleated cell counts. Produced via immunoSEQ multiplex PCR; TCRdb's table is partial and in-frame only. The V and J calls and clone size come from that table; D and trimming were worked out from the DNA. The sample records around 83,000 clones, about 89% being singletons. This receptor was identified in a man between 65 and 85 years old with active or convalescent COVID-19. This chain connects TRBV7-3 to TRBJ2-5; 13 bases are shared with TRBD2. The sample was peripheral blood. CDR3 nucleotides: TGTGCCAGCAGTCGGACTAGCGGGAGTCAAGAGACCCAGTACTTC. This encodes CASSRTSGSQETQYF.